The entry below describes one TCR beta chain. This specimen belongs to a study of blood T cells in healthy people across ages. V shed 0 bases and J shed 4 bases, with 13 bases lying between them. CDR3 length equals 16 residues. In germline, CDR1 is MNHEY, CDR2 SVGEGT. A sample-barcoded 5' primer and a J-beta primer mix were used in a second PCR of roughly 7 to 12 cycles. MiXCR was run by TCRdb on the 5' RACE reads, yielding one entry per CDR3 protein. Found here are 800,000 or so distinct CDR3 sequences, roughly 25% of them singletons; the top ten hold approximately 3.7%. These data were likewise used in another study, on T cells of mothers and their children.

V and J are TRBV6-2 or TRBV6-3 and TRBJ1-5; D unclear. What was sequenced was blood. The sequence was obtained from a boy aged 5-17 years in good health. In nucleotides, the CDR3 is TGTGCCAGCAGTTACTCGTCGGGATTTAGGAATCAGCCCCAGCATTTT. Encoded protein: CASSYSSGFRNQPQHF.